Shown below are 8 T cell receptor beta chains from a single sample sequenced in a study of long-term antiretroviral therapy in people with HIV. Researchers report immunoSEQ v3.0 was run at survey level. The repertoire was sequenced with immunoSEQ multiplex PCR; TCRdb's copy has only in-frame clones and lacks some. Of fewer than 20,000 clones listed, 75% to 85% are singletons. The sequencing used unsorted PBMCs, collected 0.3 years before starting antiretroviral therapy. The receptors were gathered from a man between 50 and 59 years old with HIV.

Here the CDR3 reads CASSFPGFQRDTEAFF. The CDR3 region has the DNA TGTGCCAGCAGTTTCCCGGGTTTCCAGCGGGACACTGAAGCTTTCTTT. The J gene is TRBJ1-1, the V gene TRBV28; D is uncertain. The ends were cut back, 3 bases at V and 3 bases at J, with 17 bases in the middle. Germline lookup yields CDR1 MDHEN and CDR2 SYDVKM. This CDR3 comprises 16 residues.

V usage is TRBV7-8 and J usage is TRBJ2-3, with 7 bases lining up with TRBD1. The germline gives CDR1 SGHVS, CDR2 FQNEAQ. The CDR3 length is 14 residues. With 5 bases clipped from V and 0 bases from J, the junction kept 2 bases outside the gene matches. The chain's CDR3 is CASSPGGSTDTQYF. CDR3 nucleotides: TGTGCCAGCAGCCCAGGGGGTAGCACAGATACGCAGTATTTT. Filled out from reference TRBV7-8 and TRBJ2-3, the complete variable domain reads GAGVSQSPRYKVAKRGQDVALRCDPISGHVSLFWYQQALGQGPEFLTYFQNEAQLDKSGLPSDRFFAERPEGSVSTLKIQRTQQEDSAVYLCASSPGGSTDTQYFGPGTRLTVL.

This clone was found once. The chain recombines TRBV5-6 with TRBJ1-2, with unresolved D. CDR1 is SGHDT, CDR2 YYEEEE, per germline. This CDR3 region has 15 residues. Trimming cost V 2 bases and J 2 bases, with 13 bases left between them. As DNA, the CDR3 is TGTGCCAGCAGCTTATACCGGGCGCTCAACTATGGCTACACCTTC. This gives the protein CASSLYRALNYGYTF.

The chain uses TRBV30 and TRBJ2-2; D perhaps matches TRBD2 (7 bases). CDR3 length equals 16 residues. Germline V gene sequence: CDR1 GTSNPN, CDR2 SVGIG (reference sequence). Deletions cut 2 bases from V and 5 bases from J, with 18 bases between. The chain's CDR3 is CAWSRGGRLRTGELFF. The CDR3 DNA reads TGTGCCTGGAGTAGGGGGGGGCGGTTGAGAACCGGGGAGCTGTTTTTT.

This chain links TRBV6-1 with TRBJ2-7, with D possibly being TRBD1 (6 bases). The V gene's germline CDR1 is MNHNS and CDR2 SASEGT. The CDR3 is 14 amino acids. V gave up 4 bases and J gave up 3 bases, with 13 bases separating them. The CDR3 coding sequence is TGTGCCAGCAGTGCCAGGGGCTTCTACTACGAGCAGTACTTC. Its protein product is CASSARGFYYEQYF.

This clone was counted between two and nine times. The J gene is TRBJ2-2, the V gene TRBV7-9; no reliable D call. The CDR3 is made up of 15 amino acids. V was trimmed by 5 bases and J by 0 bases, leaving 10 bases between them. Germline V CDR1 and CDR2: SEHNR, FQNEAQ (reference sequence). DNA for the CDR3: TGTGCCAGCAGCCGAGATGACGCGAACACCGGGGAGCTGTTTTTT. Translated: CASSRDDANTGELFF.

The chain recombines TRBV5-4 with TRBJ2-7; the match to TRBD2 covers 11 bases. V lost 4 bases to trimming and J lost 2 bases; unmatched junction nucleotides: 8. The germline gives CDR1 SGHNT, CDR2 YYREEE (reference sequence). The CDR3 has 16 residues. Here the CDR3 reads CASSEPGTSGPYEQYF. Written as DNA, the CDR3 is TGTGCCAGCAGCGAGCCCGGGACTAGCGGACCCTACGAGCAGTACTTC.

The rearrangement links TRBV7-2 to TRBJ2-5; TRBD1 might be the D (6 bases). The germline V and J ends were trimmed by 5 bases and 4 bases, with 14 bases remaining between them. The CDR3 has 14 amino acids. CDR1 SGHTA and CDR2 FQGNSA come from the germline V gene. CDR3 sequence: CASSVTGSGETQYF. DNA for the CDR3: TGTGCCAGCAGCGTCACAGGGAGCGGAGAGACCCAGTACTTC.